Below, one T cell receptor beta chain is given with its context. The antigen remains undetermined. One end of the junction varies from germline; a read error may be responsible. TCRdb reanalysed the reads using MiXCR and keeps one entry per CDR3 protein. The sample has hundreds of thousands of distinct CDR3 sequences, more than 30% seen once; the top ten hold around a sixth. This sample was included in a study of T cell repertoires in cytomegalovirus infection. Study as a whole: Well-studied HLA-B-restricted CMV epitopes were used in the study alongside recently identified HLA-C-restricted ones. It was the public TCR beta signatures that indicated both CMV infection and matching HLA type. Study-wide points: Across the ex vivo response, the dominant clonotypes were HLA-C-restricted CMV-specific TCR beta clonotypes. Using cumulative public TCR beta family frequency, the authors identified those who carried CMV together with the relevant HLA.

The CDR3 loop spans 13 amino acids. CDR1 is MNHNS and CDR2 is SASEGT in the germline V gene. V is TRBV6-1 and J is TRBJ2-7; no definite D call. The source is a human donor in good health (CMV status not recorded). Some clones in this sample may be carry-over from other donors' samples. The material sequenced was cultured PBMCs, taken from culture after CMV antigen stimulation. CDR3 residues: CVSTGSAQYEQYF. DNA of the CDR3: TGTGTCAGCACCGGTTCGGCGCAATACGAGCAGTACTTC.